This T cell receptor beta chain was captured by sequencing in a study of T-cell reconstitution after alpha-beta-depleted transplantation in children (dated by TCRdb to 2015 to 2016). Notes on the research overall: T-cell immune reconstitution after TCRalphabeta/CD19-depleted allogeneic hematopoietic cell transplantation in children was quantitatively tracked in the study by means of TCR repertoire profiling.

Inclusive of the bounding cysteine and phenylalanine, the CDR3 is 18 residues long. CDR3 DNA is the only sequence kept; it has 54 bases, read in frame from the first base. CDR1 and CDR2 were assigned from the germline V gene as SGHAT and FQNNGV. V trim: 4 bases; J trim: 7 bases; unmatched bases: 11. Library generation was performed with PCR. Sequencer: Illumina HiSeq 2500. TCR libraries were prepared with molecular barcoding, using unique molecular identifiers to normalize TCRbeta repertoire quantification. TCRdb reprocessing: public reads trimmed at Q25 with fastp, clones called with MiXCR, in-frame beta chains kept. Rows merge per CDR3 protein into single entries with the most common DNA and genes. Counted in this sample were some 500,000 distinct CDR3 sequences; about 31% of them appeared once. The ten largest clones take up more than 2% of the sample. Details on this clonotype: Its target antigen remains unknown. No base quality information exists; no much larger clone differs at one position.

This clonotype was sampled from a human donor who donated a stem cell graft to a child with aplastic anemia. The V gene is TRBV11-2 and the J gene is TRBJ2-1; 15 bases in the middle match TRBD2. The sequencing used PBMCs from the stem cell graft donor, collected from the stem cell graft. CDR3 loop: CASSYNPRTSGRGNEQFF. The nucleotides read TGTGCCAGCAGCTATAATCCCCGGACTAGCGGGAGGGGTAATGAGCAGTTCTTC.